Each of the 20 T cell receptor beta chains below was sequenced from the same sample in a study of shared clonotypes between healthy human individuals. Naive CD8 cells lacked CD45RO, underwent positive selection for CCR7 and left out terminally differentiated effector memory CD45RA+ cells. Sequencing was performed with immunoSEQ multiplex PCR; in TCRdb, only in-frame clones are kept and a portion is missing. The table includes around 2.1 million clones, about 93% detected once. Sequencing was done on a sample of naive CD8+ T cells from PBMCs. The receptors were gathered from a man aged 18 to 29 in good health. Some clones in this sample may be carry-over from other donors' samples.

The rearrangement uses TRBV2 and TRBJ2-7; D gene ambiguous. Trimming cost V 1 base and J 4 bases, with 14 bases left between them. CDR3 size: 15 residues. Germline CDR1 is SNHLY and CDR2 is FYNNEI. DNA of the CDR3: TGTGCCAGCAGTGAAGGCTCTGCAAACCAATACGAGCAGTACTTC. Encoded protein: CASSEGSANQYEQYF.

The chain is built from TRBV5-6 and TRBJ2-3; D is possibly TRBD2 (6 bases). Germline CDR1 reads SGHDT; CDR2 reads YYEEEE. The CDR3 has 14 amino acids. V lost 5 bases and J 4 bases, leaving 14 bases between the germline ends. The CDR3 nucleotides read TGTGCCAGCAGACCATCTAGCGTCGCAGATACGCAGTATTTT. Protein product: CASRPSSVADTQYF.

The J gene is TRBJ2-3, the V gene TRBV28, with D uncertain. CDR1 MDHEN and CDR2 SYDVKM come from the germline V gene. The CDR3 has 13 amino acids. Trimming pared 9 bases from V and 4 bases from J, leaving 14 bases between. The CDR3 DNA follows: TGTGCCAGTTCCGCGATGGTTGCAGATACGCAGTATTTT. Translated: CASSAMVADTQYF.

CDR3 sequence: CASSWIKGTDTQYF. The CDR3 nucleotides are TGTGCCAGCAGCTGGATTAAGGGGACAGATACGCAGTATTTT. The V call is TRBV11-2, the J call TRBJ2-3, with D perhaps TRBD1 (5 bases). The CDR3 length is 14 residues. Trimming stripped 4 bases from V and 3 bases from J, with 11 bases between. Per germline, CDR1 SGHAT and CDR2 FQNNGV.

The chain has TRBV29-1 and TRBJ2-5, with 10 nucleotides matching TRBD2. This CDR3 spans 14 amino acids. V was clipped by 7 bases and J by 5 bases; unmatched bases: 10. The germline gives CDR1 SQVTM, CDR2 ANQGSEA. Here the CDR3 reads CSGKAGGRSETQYF. The CDR3 DNA reads TGCAGCGGTAAAGCGGGAGGGCGGAGTGAGACCCAGTACTTC.

With regard to this clone: The same CDR3 can be traced to other DNA sequences in this sample. This chain connects TRBV6-5 to TRBJ1-1, with D perhaps TRBD1 (6 bases). Trimming took 2 bases from V and 0 from J, leaving 10 bases between them. CDR1 and CDR2 (germline): MNHEY, SVGAGI. The CDR3 extends over 15 amino acids. CDR3 amino acids: CASSYRGGMNTEAFF. Here the CDR3 DNA reads TGTGCCAGCAGTTACCGAGGGGGGATGAACACTGAAGCTTTCTTT.

CDR3 in amino acids: CASRAGGLGNQPQHF. CDR3 DNA: TGTGCCAGCAGGGCGGGAGGCTTGGGCAATCAGCCCCAGCATTTT. The chain is built from TRBV2 and TRBJ1-5; D unresolved. Germline V CDR1 and CDR2: SNHLY, FYNNEI. Between the trimmed V and J ends, which lost 6 bases and 2 bases, there was a span of 14 bases. The CDR3 totals 15 residues.

This clone has just one count. The chain employs TRBV28 and TRBJ1-2; 8 bases map to TRBD1. The V gene end was trimmed by 5 bases and the J gene end by 7 bases; junction bases not matched to a gene: 12. This CDR3 comprises 15 residues. The germline V gene has CDR1 MDHEN and CDR2 SYDVKM. CDR3: CASSPRTGTLIGYTF. The CDR3 region has the DNA TGTGCCAGCAGTCCAAGGACAGGGACCCTTATTGGCTACACCTTC.

The sample holds a few counts of this clone. The chain couples TRBV5-1 to TRBJ2-3, with TRBD2 as a possible D gene (6 bases). There are 15 residues in the CDR3. CDR1 is SGHRS, CDR2 YFSETQ, per germline. V shed 3 bases and J shed 4 bases, with 15 bases lying between them. In DNA, the CDR3 is TGCGCCAGCAGCTCCACCGGTCCGGGGGCAGATACGCAGTATTTT. This encodes CASSSTGPGADTQYF.

The chain is built from TRBV5-6 and TRBJ1-5; 11 bases align to TRBD1. Germline CDR1 is SGHDT and CDR2 is YYEEEE. This CDR3 comprises 16 residues. V dropped 4 bases and J dropped 4; count of bases not matched to a gene: 7. The CDR3 DNA reads as TGTGCCAGCAGCACCGGACAGGGGGCTCTTAATCAGCCCCAGCATTTT. Translation gives CASSTGQGALNQPQHF.

This clone occurred a few times. The J gene is TRBJ1-5, the V gene TRBV19; 7 bases are shared with TRBD1. J was trimmed by 4 bases and V by 2 bases; bases with no gene match: 8. CDR3 size: 16 residues. Germline CDR1 and CDR2: LNHDA and SQIVND (reference sequence). This chain's CDR3 is CASSIIRDSLNQPQHF. The CDR3 coding sequence is TGTGCCAGTAGTATAATAAGGGACAGCCTAAATCAGCCCCAGCATTTT.

This chain links TRBV2 with TRBJ2-1, with TRBD2 matching 7 bases. The CDR3 extends over 16 amino acids. Germline V gives CDR1 SNHLY, CDR2 FYNNEI. J lost 4 bases, V lost 7 bases, and 13 bases had no gene match. CDR3 in amino acids: CASIGTGTTRYNEQFF. CDR3 bases: TGTGCCAGCATCGGGACCGGGACTACCCGATACAATGAGCAGTTCTTC.

The chain uses TRBV5-1 and TRBJ2-1; D gene ambiguous. Trimming removed 4 bases from V and 14 bases from J, with 4 bases in between. Germline V lookup: CDR1 SGHRS, CDR2 YFSETQ. CDR3 length: 8 amino acids. Here the CDR3 reads CASSKEFF. Here the CDR3 DNA reads TGCGCCAGCAGCAAGGAGTTCTTC.

This chain links TRBV28 with TRBJ1-2; possibly TRBD1 for D (5 bases). The CDR3 is made up of 14 amino acids. Germline V gene data show CDR1 as MDHEN and CDR2 as SYDVKM. V was shortened by 8 bases and J by 10 bases, with 23 bases between the two germline ends. The CDR3 bases are TGTGCCAGCGAGTTAGATGAAGGGGTGGGGGACTACACCTTC. Translated: CASELDEGVGDYTF.

The chain uses TRBV10-3 and TRBJ1-4; the match to TRBD1 covers 9 bases. This CDR3 contains 15 residues. Trimming at V came to 3 bases and at J to 7 bases, leaving 6 bases not matched to a gene. CDR1 is ENHRY and CDR2 is SYGVKD in the germline V gene. CDR3 sequence (DNA): TGTGCCATCAGTGATTCCGGGACAGGGATTGAAAAACTGTTTTTT. Its protein is CAISDSGTGIEKLFF.

The V call is TRBV10-3, the J call TRBJ2-2; either TRBD1 or TRBD2 may fit D (5 bases each). Trimming stripped 8 bases from V and 3 bases from J, with 10 bases between. There are 13 residues in the CDR3. The germline gives CDR1 ENHRY, CDR2 SYGVKD. The CDR3 here is CAIGRGDTGELFF. The CDR3 nucleotides read TGTGCCATCGGTAGAGGGGACACCGGGGAGCTGTTTTTT.

The chain is built from TRBV6-1 and TRBJ2-7; TRBD2 might be the D (5 bases). With 7 bases removed from V and 7 bases from J, the gap between germline ends came to 11 bases. This CDR3 comprises 11 residues. Germline CDR1 is MNHNS and CDR2 is SASEGT. CDR3 residues: CASTYPGEQYF. CDR3 DNA sequence: TGTGCCAGCACCTACCCGGGGGAGCAGTACTTC.

The chain employs TRBV4-1 and TRBJ1-1, with D possibly being TRBD1 (6 bases). V dropped 5 bases and J dropped 0 bases, with 16 bases sitting between them. Germline assignment: CDR1 MGHRA and CDR2 YSYEKL. CDR3 length: 16 residues. The CDR3 protein is CASSYTGQPLNTEAFF. The CDR3, as DNA: TGCGCCAGCAGCTATACAGGACAGCCGCTGAACACTGAAGCTTTCTTT.

The chain couples TRBV30 to TRBJ2-7; a weak D match, TRBD1 (5 bases). This CDR3 has 13 residues. V lost 1 base and J 2 bases, leaving 9 bases between the germline ends. The germline V gene encodes CDR1 GTSNPN and CDR2 SVGIG (reference sequence). CDR3 sequence: CAWSGGGPYEQYF. Written as DNA, the CDR3 is TGTGCCTGGAGTGGGGGCGGTCCCTACGAGCAGTACTTC.

V and J are TRBV9 and TRBJ1-3, with a tentative D call TRBD1 (6 bases). Germline CDR1 and CDR2: SGDLS and YYNGEE. V dropped 4 bases and J dropped 5 bases, with 22 bases sitting between them. The CDR3 is 17 residues long. The CDR3 loop reads CASSRGEDELERNTIYF. The CDR3, as DNA: TGTGCCAGCAGCAGGGGGGAGGATGAACTTGAAAGAAACACCATATATTTT.